Listed here are 16 T cell receptor beta chains from one sample, sequenced in a study of cytomegalovirus exposure and HLA in healthy donors. Primers: 60 Vbeta forward and 13 Jbeta reverse. Method: immunoSEQ multiplex PCR; TCRdb's copy keeps in-frame clones and lacks some. The data contain 150,000 to 200,000 clones, approximately 84% of them seen just once; the ten biggest clones take up over 0.2%. Material: PBMCs. These receptor sequences come from a girl younger than two in good health and CMV-seronegative.

This chain uses TRBV12-5 with TRBJ1-1; D perhaps matches TRBD1 (6 bases). The V gene lost 7 bases and the J gene lost 5 bases, with 17 bases spanning the gap. Germline-derived CDR1 and CDR2 are LGHNT and FRNRAP. The CDR3 is 14 residues long. The CDR3 sequence: CASATQTGQTEAFF. The CDR3 nucleotides are TGTGCTAGTGCCACTCAAACAGGGCAGACTGAAGCTTTCTTT. Complete variable domain (other parts from reference TRBV12-5 and TRBJ1-1): DARVTQTPRHKVTEMGQEVTMRCQPILGHNTVFWYRQTMMQGLELLAYFRNRAPLDDSGMPKDRFSAEMPDATLATLKIQPSEPRDSAVYFCASATQTGQTEAFFGQGTRLTVV.

The chain recombines TRBV6-5 with TRBJ1-6; 11 nucleotides align to TRBD1. CDR3 length: 15 residues. V lost 4 bases, J lost 10 bases, and 6 bases stayed unmatched. Germline CDR1 MNHEY, CDR2 SVGAGI. The CDR3 protein is CASSSRTGGQSPLHF. The CDR3 DNA reads TGTGCCAGCAGTTCCCGGACAGGGGGCCAATCACCCCTCCACTTT.

The chain couples TRBV5-1 to TRBJ2-3, with 10 bases lining up with TRBD1. Germline V gene sequence: CDR1 SGHRS, CDR2 YFSETQ. The CDR3 length is 14 residues. Unmatched junction bases numbered 3, after V lost 4 bases and J lost 4 bases. The CDR3 nucleotides are TGCGCCAGCAGCGGTGGACAGGGGGCAGATACGCAGTATTTT. Its protein product is CASSGGQGADTQYF.

The chain has TRBV5-1 and TRBJ2-7, with 9 bases that match TRBD2. The CDR3 is 18 amino acids. Trimming removed 7 bases from V and 5 bases from J; junction bases left unmatched: 22. Germline-derived CDR1 and CDR2 are SGHRS and YFSETQ. CDR3 nucleotide sequence: TGCGCCAGCCGGCGGGGGCTAGCGGGGCTTTATTCATCAGACGAGCAGTACTTC. Encoded protein: CASRRGLAGLYSSDEQYF.

The chain employs TRBV5-6 and TRBJ2-5; D is uncertain. V gave up 0 bases and J gave up 5 bases, with 8 bases separating them. The CDR3 is 13 residues long. Per the germline V gene, CDR1 is SGHDT and CDR2 is YYEEEE. CDR3 in DNA: TGTGCCAGCAGCTTGGTAGTCCCGGAGACCCAGTACTTC. As protein: CASSLVVPETQYF.

There are a few counts of this clone. Other DNA sequences in the sample encode the same CDR3. V usage is TRBV6-1 and J usage is TRBJ2-3, with a weak D call TRBD1 (5 bases). The CDR3 spans 13 residues. From germline, CDR1 is MNHNS and CDR2 SASEGT. V lost 3 bases, J lost 5 bases, and 9 bases lay in between. The CDR3 protein is CASSDERGDTQYF. DNA of the CDR3: TGTGCCAGCAGTGATGAAAGGGGAGATACGCAGTATTTT.

The chain couples TRBV5-4 to TRBJ2-1; 14 nucleotides align to TRBD2. CDR1 SGHNT and CDR2 YYREEE come from the germline V gene (reference sequence). The CDR3 is 14 residues long. The trim removed 0 bases at V and 10 bases at J, leaving 0 bases unmatched. CDR3 loop: CASSLGLAGGEQFF. The CDR3 DNA reads TGTGCCAGCAGCTTGGGACTAGCGGGAGGGGAGCAGTTCTTC.

CDR3 coding DNA: TGTGCCAGCAGCCAAGTTAAGACAGGGAGCACTGAAGCTTTCTTT. It encodes CASSQVKTGSTEAFF. The genes are TRBV14 and TRBJ1-1, with 7 bases matching TRBD1. The germline CDR1 and CDR2 sequences are SGHDN and FVKESK. The CDR3 runs 15 residues. V gave up 1 base and J gave up 4 bases; unmatched junction bases: 6.

The V call is TRBV29-1, the J call TRBJ1-5; TRBD1 is a possible D gene (6 bases). CDR1 and CDR2 from the germline V gene are SQVTM and ANQGSEA. The CDR3 extends over 13 amino acids. Deletions cut 5 bases from V and 7 bases from J, with 15 bases between. The chain's CDR3 is CSVPTKGTQPQHF. The CDR3, as DNA: TGCAGCGTTCCGACAAAGGGGACACAGCCCCAGCATTTT.

This rearrangement joins TRBV27 to TRBJ1-3; 8 nucleotides agree with TRBD1. With 5 bases clipped from V and 3 bases from J, the junction kept 9 bases outside the gene matches. This CDR3 spans 16 amino acids. Germline CDR1 and CDR2: MNHEY and SMNVEV (reference sequence). DNA of the CDR3: TGTGCCAGCAGTCCCCGGACAGGGCGGCGTGGAAACACCATATATTTT. The encoded protein is CASSPRTGRRGNTIYF.

This clone was seen a single time. This chain uses TRBV5-4 with TRBJ2-3; 12 bases align to TRBD2. V lost 4 bases to trimming and J lost 4 bases; unmatched junction nucleotides: 13. This CDR3 region has 18 residues. In germline, CDR1 is SGHNT, CDR2 YYREEE (reference sequence). The CDR3: CASSRRVSSGRASDTQYF. The CDR3 bases are TGTGCCAGCAGCCGGCGGGTATCTAGCGGGAGGGCCTCAGATACGCAGTATTTT.

This chain joins TRBV4-1 and TRBJ1-1, with TRBD1 as a possible D gene (6 bases). Germline CDR1 and CDR2: MGHRA and YSYEKL. The length of the CDR3 is 15 residues. Trimming removed 5 bases at V and 1 base at J, with 14 bases between. For the CDR3, the DNA is TGCGCCAGCAGCGATCTCCGGGGGGCGAACACTGAAGCTTTCTTT. This gives the protein CASSDLRGANTEAFF.

This chain uses TRBV5-6 with TRBJ1-1, with 8 bases aligning to TRBD1. Germline CDR1 and CDR2: SGHDT and YYEEEE. The V gene end was trimmed by 4 bases and the J gene end by 0 bases; junction bases not matched to a gene: 5. The length of the CDR3 is 15 residues. The CDR3, as DNA: TGTGCCAGCAGCCCGAGGACAGGGATGAACACTGAAGCTTTCTTT. This encodes CASSPRTGMNTEAFF.

The V call is TRBV20-1, the J call TRBJ1-1; D may be TRBD1 (6 bases). The V end was cut by 4 bases, the J end by 11 bases, with 14 bases between. This CDR3 is built from 11 residues. CDR1 is DFQATT, CDR2 SNEGSKA, per germline (reference sequence). DNA of the CDR3: TGCAGTGCTACGTTGACAGGCGGCGCTTTCTTT. Translation gives CSATLTGGAFF.

The chain uses TRBV7-9 and TRBJ2-1, with 15 nucleotides matching TRBD2. The CDR3 spans 18 residues. V was clipped by 5 bases and J by 6 bases; unmatched bases: 11. From germline, CDR1 is SEHNR and CDR2 FQNEAQ (reference sequence). Here the CDR3 DNA reads TGTGCCAGCAGCCCAGGGACTAGCGGGGGGCCGGGGTTCAATGAGCAGTTCTTC. Its translation is CASSPGTSGGPGFNEQFF.

The chain recombines TRBV27 with TRBJ2-3; possible D gene TRBD1, 5 bases. CDR1 and CDR2 (germline): MNHEY, SMNVEV (reference sequence). V was cut by 0 bases and J by 1 base, with 8 bases left in between. The CDR3 consists of 15 residues. The CDR3, as DNA: TGTGCCAGCAGTTTATCAGGGGTGGGCACAGATACGCAGTATTTT. Encoded protein: CASSLSGVGTDTQYF.